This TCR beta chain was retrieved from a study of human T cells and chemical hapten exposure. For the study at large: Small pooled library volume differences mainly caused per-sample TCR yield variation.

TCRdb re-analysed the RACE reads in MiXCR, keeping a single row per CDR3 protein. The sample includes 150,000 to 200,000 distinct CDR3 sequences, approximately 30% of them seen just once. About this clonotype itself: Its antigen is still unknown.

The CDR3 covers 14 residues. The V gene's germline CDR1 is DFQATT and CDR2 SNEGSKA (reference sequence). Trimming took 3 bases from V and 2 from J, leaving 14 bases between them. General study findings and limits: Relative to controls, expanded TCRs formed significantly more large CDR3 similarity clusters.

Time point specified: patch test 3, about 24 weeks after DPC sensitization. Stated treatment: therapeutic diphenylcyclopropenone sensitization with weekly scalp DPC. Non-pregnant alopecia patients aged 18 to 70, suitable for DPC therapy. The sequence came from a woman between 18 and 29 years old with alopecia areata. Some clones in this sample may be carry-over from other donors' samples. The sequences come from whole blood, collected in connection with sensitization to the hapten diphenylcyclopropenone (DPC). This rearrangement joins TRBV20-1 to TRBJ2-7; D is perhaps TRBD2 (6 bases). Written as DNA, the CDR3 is TGCAGTGCTAGTCCCCTAGCGATTGCCTACGAGCAGTACTTC. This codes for CSASPLAIAYEQYF.